This T cell receptor (beta chain) was identified during a study of regulatory T cells in long-lasting Graves disease. Arm-PCR with iRepertoire HTBI primers amplified the CDR3 regions for these TCR beta libraries. MiXCR, applied by TCRdb to the multiplex PCR reads, yields one record per CDR3 protein. Among some 460,000 distinct CDR3 sequences listed, roughly 17% were seen once. CDR3 size: 14 residues. Trimming pared 6 bases from V and 2 bases from J, leaving 14 bases between. Looked up from germline, CDR1 is MNHNS and CDR2 is SASEGT. Stated time point: newly diagnosed GD, antithyroid drugs for less than 3 months. Construction of the TCR library relied on RNA isolated from PBMCs. These same data were also listed under a study on T cells in Graves' hyperthyroidism and ophthalmopathy. That report adds: First-round RT-PCR of the TCR CDR3 relied on the HTBI primer set. Blood also carried most thyroid clonotypes expanded above 0.001. Ophthalmopathy was model-predicted a median around 6.7 months pre-onset.

Sequences were derived from peripheral blood mononuclear cells (PBMCs), sampled at new diagnosis, from a patient treated with antithyroid drugs. V usage is TRBV6-1 and J usage is TRBJ2-7; D possibly matches TRBD1 or TRBD2 (5 bases each). The clonotype originates from a man aged 40-55 years with Graves disease. CDR3 in amino acids: CASSPDWGPYEQYF. CDR3 in DNA: TGTGCCAGCAGCCCCGATTGGGGACCCTACGAGCAGTACTTC.